These T cell receptor beta chains were read from a single sample in a study of Graves' ophthalmopathy and Graves' hyperthyroidism. TCRdb re-analysed the multiplex PCR reads in MiXCR, keeping a single row per CDR3 protein. The sample shows around 1,000,000 distinct CDR3 sequences, 35% to 45% of them seen only once. Specimen: peripheral blood or thyroid tissue (not recorded which). The receptor source for this set is an adult man with Graves' hyperthyroidism. The conserved cysteine and the conserved F or W are not part of the CDR3 here.

J | V | CDR3
TRBJ1-1 | TRBV6-5 | ASGTGRGLGTEAF
TRBJ2-7 | TRBV20-1 | SAAGTSGGPPRY
TRBJ1-1 | TRBV15 | ATSRDLGTMNTEAF
TRBJ2-7 | TRBV29-1 | SVKGFDEQY
TRBJ2-5 | TRBV19 | ASSSPDRGQTQY
TRBJ1-1 | TRBV15 | ATSPLGGFSEAF
TRBJ1-2 | TRBV6-6 | ASSRDGYT
TRBJ1-1 | TRBV7-8 | ASGPDRGGPKAF
TRBJ2-5 | TRBV12-3/TRBV12-4 | ASSLNRPGETQY
TRBJ1-1 | TRBV25-1 | ASSLWSPGTEAF
TRBJ2-5 | TRBV15 | ATSRTSRETQY
TRBJ2-7 | TRBV20-1 | SARDQGYEQC
TRBJ1-2 | TRBV10-2 | ASSEPDSRRYYGYT
TRBJ1-2 | TRBV19 | AWSVGQSNYGYT
TRBJ2-7 | TRBV15 | ATSRVAGREQY
TRBJ2-5 | TRBV7-9 | ASTRQGALETQY
TRBJ1-3 | TRBV7-9 | ASSLRSARSAGNTIY
TRBJ1-5 | TRBV7-9 | ASSQSGGGRNQPQH
TRBJ1-2 | TRBV3-2 | ASSQDRRGNGYT
TRBJ1-5 | TRBV19 | ASTTDGGGSQPQH
TRBJ2-5 | TRBV29-1 | SVPKRGGLAEETQY